These 5 T cell receptor beta chains originate from one sample sequenced in a study of early T cells in non-severe SARS-CoV-2 infection (TCRdb year 2021). Libraries were prepared through 5' RACE. Data came from a NextSeq 500. Through fastp at Q25 and MiXCR, TCRdb rebuilt clones from the public reads, retaining in-frame beta chains. Rows matching on CDR3 protein sequence are summarized as one entry with the most common DNA and genes. For this sample the table gives more than 55,000 distinct CDR3 sequences, of which roughly 4.9% were detected only once. Clones ranked in the top ten supply more than 3% of the sample. The sequencing used whole blood, collected at baseline. These receptors came from an adult who was a healthcare worker with PCR-confirmed SARS-CoV-2 infection or an uninfected control (not recorded which). The donor label of this sample is uncertain.

This clonotype turned up a few times. This chain connects TRBV28 to TRBJ2-1, with D perhaps matching TRBD2 (5 bases). This CDR3 has 13 residues. In germline, CDR1 is MDHEN, CDR2 SYDVKM. Between the trimmed V and J ends, which lost 1 base and 9 bases, there was a span of 10 bases. For the CDR3, the DNA is TGTGCCAGCAGTTTATCCCGTCGGGGTGAGCAGTTCTTC. Amino acid sequence: CASSLSRRGEQFF.

Many counts were recorded for this clonotype. The chain recombines TRBV7-2 with TRBJ1-5; D is unresolved. Germline values: CDR1 SGHTA, CDR2 FQGNSA. The CDR3 has 14 amino acids. Trimming stripped 6 bases from V and 5 bases from J, with 14 bases between. The CDR3 DNA is TGTGCCAGCAGGAGGTCCGCTCTATATCAGCCCCAGCATTTT. Protein sequence: CASRRSALYQPQHF.

This clonotype was observed at least ten times. The chain links TRBV10-1 to TRBJ1-5; 7 bases line up with TRBD1. The trim removed 2 bases at V and 6 bases at J, leaving 7 bases unmatched. This CDR3 has 15 residues. Germline values: CDR1 WNHNN, CDR2 SYGVQD (reference sequence). The DNA for the CDR3 is TGCGCCAGCAGTGAGGTCCCAGGGGGAGGTCAGCCCCAGCATTTT. Amino acid sequence: CASSEVPGGGQPQHF.

The sample holds a few counts of this clonotype. The V call is TRBV5-1, the J call TRBJ1-6; D is uncertain. Germline-derived CDR1 and CDR2 are SGHRS and YFSETQ. There are 14 residues in the CDR3. V gave up 4 bases and J gave up 6 bases, with 11 bases separating them. CDR3 in DNA: TGCGCCAGCAGCCCGACAACTTCTAATTCACCCCTCCACTTT. Amino acid sequence: CASSPTTSNSPLHF.

The sample holds a few counts of this clonotype. The chain joins TRBV28 to TRBJ1-1; perhaps TRBD1 as D (6 bases). The CDR3 runs to 15 residues. V shed 6 bases and J shed 0 bases, with 14 bases lying between them. Per the germline V gene, CDR1 is MDHEN and CDR2 is SYDVKM. CDR3 protein: CASSLTGTLNTEAFF. CDR3 nucleotide sequence: TGTGCCAGCAGCCTAACCGGGACACTGAACACTGAAGCTTTCTTT.